The clone carrying this T cell receptor (beta chain) was recorded only once. This entry comes from a study of blood T cell repertoires in COVID-19. Original data processing: Reference gene primer amplification gave nucleated cell count estimates. The assay was immunoSEQ multiplex PCR, and TCRdb's table has in-frame clones only and misses some. Clonal size and the V and J genes are those of that table, whereas D and trimming came from the DNA. Of under 150,000 clones listed, 65% to 85% are singletons. In germline, CDR1 is MNHEY, CDR2 SVGAGI. The CDR3 has 13 residues. V gave up 6 bases and J gave up 10 bases, with 18 bases separating them.

This TCR was recovered from a man aged 45 to 65 with active or convalescent COVID-19. Sequences were obtained from peripheral blood. The rearrangement joins TRBV6-5 to TRBJ1-1; D perhaps matches TRBD1 (6 bases). CDR3 coding DNA: TGTGCCAGCAGAGACCAGGGGCGGATAGGAGCTTTCTTT. Amino acids: CASRDQGRIGAFF.